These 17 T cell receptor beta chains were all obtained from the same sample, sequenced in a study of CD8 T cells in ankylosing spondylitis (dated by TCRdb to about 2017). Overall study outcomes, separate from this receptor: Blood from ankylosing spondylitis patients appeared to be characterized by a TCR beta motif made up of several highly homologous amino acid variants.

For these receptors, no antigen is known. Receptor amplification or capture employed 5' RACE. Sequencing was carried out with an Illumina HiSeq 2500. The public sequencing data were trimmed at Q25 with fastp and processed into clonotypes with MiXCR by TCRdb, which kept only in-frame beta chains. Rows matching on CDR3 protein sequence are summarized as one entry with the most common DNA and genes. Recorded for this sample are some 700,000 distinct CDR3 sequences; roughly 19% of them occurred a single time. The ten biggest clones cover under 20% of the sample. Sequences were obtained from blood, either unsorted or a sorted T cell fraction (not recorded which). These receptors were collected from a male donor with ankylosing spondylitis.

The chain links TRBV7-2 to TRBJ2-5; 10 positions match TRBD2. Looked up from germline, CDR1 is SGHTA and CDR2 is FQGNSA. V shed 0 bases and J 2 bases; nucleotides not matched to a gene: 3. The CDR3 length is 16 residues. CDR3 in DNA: TGTGCCAGCAGCTTAGCTAGCGGGGGGCTACAAGAGACCCAGTACTTC. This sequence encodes CASSLASGGLQETQYF.

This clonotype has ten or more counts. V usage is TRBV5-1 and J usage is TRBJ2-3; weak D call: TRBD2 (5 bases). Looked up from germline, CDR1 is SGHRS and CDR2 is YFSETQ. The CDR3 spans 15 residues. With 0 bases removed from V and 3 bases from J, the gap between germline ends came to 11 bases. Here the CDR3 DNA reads TGCGCCAGCAGCTTGGGAGCGGTTGGTACAGATACGCAGTATTTT. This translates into CASSLGAVGTDTQYF.

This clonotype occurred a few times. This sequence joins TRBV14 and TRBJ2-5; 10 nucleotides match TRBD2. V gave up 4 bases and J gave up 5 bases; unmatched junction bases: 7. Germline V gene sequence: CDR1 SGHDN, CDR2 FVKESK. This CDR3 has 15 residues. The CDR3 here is CASSPFSGGAETQYF. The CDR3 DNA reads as TGTGCCAGCAGCCCTTTCAGCGGGGGGGCTGAGACCCAGTACTTC. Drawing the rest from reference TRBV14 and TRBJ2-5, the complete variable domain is EAGVTQFPSHSVIEKGQTVTLRCDPISGHDNLYWYRRVMGKEIKFLLHFVKESKQDESGMPNNRFLAERTGGTYSTLKVQPAELEDSGVYFCASSPFSGGAETQYFGPGTRLLVL.

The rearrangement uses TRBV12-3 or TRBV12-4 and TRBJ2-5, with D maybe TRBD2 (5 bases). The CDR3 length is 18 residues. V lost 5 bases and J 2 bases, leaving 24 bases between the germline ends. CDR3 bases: TGTGCCAGCAGTCCGCGGGCCAAACCATTTATTCGGCAAGAGACCCAGTACTTC. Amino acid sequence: CASSPRAKPFIRQETQYF.

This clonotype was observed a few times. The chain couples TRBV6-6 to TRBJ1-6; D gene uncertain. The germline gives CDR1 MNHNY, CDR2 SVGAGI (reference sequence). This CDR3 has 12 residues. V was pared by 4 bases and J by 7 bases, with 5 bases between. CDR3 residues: CASSWENSPLHF. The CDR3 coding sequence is TGTGCCAGCAGTTGGGAAAATTCACCCCTCCACTTT.

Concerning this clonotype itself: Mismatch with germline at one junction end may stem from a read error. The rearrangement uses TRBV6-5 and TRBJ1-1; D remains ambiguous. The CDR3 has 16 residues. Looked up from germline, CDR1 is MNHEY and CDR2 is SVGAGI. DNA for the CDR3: TGTGCCAGCAGTGACTCCTGGACGGGAACGAACACTGAAGCTTTCTTT. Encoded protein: CASSDSWTGTNTEAFF.

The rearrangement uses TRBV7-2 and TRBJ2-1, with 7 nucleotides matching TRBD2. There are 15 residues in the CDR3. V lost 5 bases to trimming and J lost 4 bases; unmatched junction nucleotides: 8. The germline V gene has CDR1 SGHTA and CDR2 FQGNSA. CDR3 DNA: TGTGCCAGCAGCACCCGCTCGGGAGGATACAATGAGCAGTTCTTC. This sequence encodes CASSTRSGGYNEQFF.

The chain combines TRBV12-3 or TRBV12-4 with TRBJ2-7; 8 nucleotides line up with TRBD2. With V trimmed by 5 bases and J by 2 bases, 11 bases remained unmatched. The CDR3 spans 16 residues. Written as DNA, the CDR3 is TGTGCCAGCAGTCCGACACAGCGGGGGCGAACCTACGAGCAGTACTTC. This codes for CASSPTQRGRTYEQYF.

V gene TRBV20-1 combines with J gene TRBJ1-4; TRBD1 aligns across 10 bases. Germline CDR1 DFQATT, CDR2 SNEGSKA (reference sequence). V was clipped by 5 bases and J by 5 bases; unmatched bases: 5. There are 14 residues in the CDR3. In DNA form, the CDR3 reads TGCAGTGCTGGGTCGGGACAGGGGAATGAAAAACTGTTTTTT. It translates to CSAGSGQGNEKLFF.

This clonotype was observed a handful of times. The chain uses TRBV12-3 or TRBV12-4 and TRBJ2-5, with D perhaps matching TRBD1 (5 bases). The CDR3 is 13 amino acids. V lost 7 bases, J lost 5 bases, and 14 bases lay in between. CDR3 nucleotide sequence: TGTGCCAGCACCAGGGCGGACGACGAGACCCAGTACTTC. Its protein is CASTRADDETQYF.

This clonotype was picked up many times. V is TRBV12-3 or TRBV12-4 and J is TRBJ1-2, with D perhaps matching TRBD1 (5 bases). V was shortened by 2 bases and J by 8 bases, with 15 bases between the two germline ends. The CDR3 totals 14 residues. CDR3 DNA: TGTGCCAGCAGTTTAAATCTAGGGGCGGGCGGCTACACCTTC. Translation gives CASSLNLGAGGYTF.

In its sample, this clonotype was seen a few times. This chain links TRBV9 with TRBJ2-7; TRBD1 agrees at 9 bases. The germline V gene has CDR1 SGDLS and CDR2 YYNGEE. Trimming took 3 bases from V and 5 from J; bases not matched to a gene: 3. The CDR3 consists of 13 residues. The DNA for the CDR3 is TGTGCCAGCAGCGCGGGACAGGGCCACGAGCAGTACTTC. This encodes CASSAGQGHEQYF.

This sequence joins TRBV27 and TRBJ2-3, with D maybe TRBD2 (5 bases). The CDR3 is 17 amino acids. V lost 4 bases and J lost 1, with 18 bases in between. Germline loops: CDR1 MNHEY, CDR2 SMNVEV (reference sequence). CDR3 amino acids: CASSSPISSGRTDTQYF. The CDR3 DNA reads TGTGCCAGCAGTTCCCCCATATCCAGCGGTCGCACAGATACGCAGTATTTT.

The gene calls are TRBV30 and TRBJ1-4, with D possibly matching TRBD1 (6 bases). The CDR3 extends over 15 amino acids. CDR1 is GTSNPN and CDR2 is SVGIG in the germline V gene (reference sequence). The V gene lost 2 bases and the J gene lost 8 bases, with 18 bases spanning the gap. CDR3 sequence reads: CAWSPRGGMKEKLFF. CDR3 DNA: TGTGCCTGGAGTCCCCGAGGGGGGATGAAGGAAAAACTGTTTTTT.

CDR3 protein: CSASHYGYTF. The CDR3 DNA follows: TGCAGTGCTTCGCACTATGGCTACACCTTC. V is TRBV20-1 and J is TRBJ1-2; D uncertain. The V and J ends lost 5 bases and 3 bases respectively, with 4 bases between them. CDR3 length: 10 residues. Germline V lookup: CDR1 DFQATT, CDR2 SNEGSKA (reference sequence).

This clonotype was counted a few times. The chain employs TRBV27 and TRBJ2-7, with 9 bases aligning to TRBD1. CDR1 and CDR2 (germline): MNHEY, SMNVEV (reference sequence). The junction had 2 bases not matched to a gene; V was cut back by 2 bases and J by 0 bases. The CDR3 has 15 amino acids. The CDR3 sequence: CASSLRDRASYEQYF. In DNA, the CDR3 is TGTGCCAGCAGTTTACGGGACAGGGCCTCCTACGAGCAGTACTTC.

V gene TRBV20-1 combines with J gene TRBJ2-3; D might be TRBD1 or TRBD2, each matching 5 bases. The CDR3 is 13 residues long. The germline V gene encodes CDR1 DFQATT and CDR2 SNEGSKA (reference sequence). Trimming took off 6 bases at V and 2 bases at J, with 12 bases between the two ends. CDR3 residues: CSAKGPNTDTQYF. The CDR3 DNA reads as TGCAGTGCAAAGGGACCTAACACAGATACGCAGTATTTT.